The clone carrying this TCR beta chain was seen more than once but under ten times. Its target is not known. The sample originates from a study of T cells in localized non-small cell lung cancer. Study observations and caveats: Sequencing, confined to only one tumor region, leaves heterogeneity possible. Uninvolved adjacent lung had more T cell clonality than any other tissue, topping tumor. Density of T cells in blood, when higher, went with longer overall survival. A median of about 60 of the top 100 tumor clones appeared in adjacent lung, which was paired and uninvolved.

The CDR3 totals 16 residues. V lost 2 bases and J 6 bases, leaving 17 bases between the germline ends. Germline loops: CDR1 SGHVT, CDR2 SQSDAQ. Produced via immunoSEQ multiplex PCR; TCRdb's table is partial and in-frame only. The profile shows around 2,700 clones, approximately 33% of them singletons. The input for sequencing was lung tumor tissue, taken before any cancer treatment. The sequence was obtained from a man aged 35-75 years with stage I lung adenocarcinoma. The genes are TRBV7-4 and TRBJ2-1; maybe TRBD2 (6 bases). DNA for the CDR3: TGTGCCAGCAGCTTAAGCGGAGGACTACCAACCAATGAGCAGTTCTTC. Amino acids: CASSLSGGLPTNEQFF.